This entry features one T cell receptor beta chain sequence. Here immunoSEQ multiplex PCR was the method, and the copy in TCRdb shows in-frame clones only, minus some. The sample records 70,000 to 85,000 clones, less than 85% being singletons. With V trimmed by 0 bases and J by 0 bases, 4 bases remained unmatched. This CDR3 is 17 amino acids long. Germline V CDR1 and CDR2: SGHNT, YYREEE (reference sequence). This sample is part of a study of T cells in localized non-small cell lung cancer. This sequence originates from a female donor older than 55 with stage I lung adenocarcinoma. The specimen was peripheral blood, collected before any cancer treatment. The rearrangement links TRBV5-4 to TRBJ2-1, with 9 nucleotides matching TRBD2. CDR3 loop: CASSLGSGRSSYNEQFF. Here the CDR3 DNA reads TGTGCCAGCAGCTTGGGGAGCGGGAGGAGCTCCTACAATGAGCAGTTCTTC.